The entry below gives a single TCR beta chain sequence along with its context. As yet, its antigen is unknown. This sample was included in a study of T cells in Graves' hyperthyroidism and ophthalmopathy. Using RNA transcripts as the source, TCR beta CDR3 regions were amplified. TCR CDR3 regions were first amplified by RT-PCR with HTBI primers. TCRdb fed the multiplex PCR reads into MiXCR, producing one record per CDR3 protein. This table holds around 430,000 distinct CDR3 sequences, 14% to 15% found once. The CDR3 loop spans 11 amino acids. Trimming took off 0 bases at V and 7 bases at J, with 6 bases between the two ends. Germline CDR1 is DFQATT and CDR2 is SNEGSKA (reference sequence). Whole-study results and caveats: Ophthalmopathy was predicted by the model a median of roughly 6 months ahead of onset.

Any patient presenting with uncontrolled infection, other autoimmune disease, pregnancy or lactation was left out. The receptor was isolated from a woman aged 25 to 39 with Graves' hyperthyroidism. The V gene is TRBV20-1, the J gene TRBJ2-5; D unclear. Input material: blood. The CDR3: CSARDFRTQYF. Written as DNA, the CDR3 is TGCAGTGCTAGAGATTTCCGGACCCAGTACTTC.